This paragraph covers one T cell receptor beta chain sequence. The antigen this receptor binds is unknown. There are no base qualities to consult, and no much larger clone falls within one base. This record belongs to a study of beta chain features in type 1 diabetes (dated by TCRdb to 2016 to 2018). In the study overall: No differences in mean age, gender distribution, total cell number or subset yield were found between patients and healthy donors. Regulatory and stem cell-like memory subsets were isolated from only 8 patients and roughly eight healthy donors, whereas naive and central memory subsets came from all 30 or so donors. In the study, TCRB repertoires of sorted circulating CD4+ T cell subsets from recently diagnosed type 1 diabetes patients were compared with those of matched healthy donors. A total of roughly 100 million sorted cells were examined across all samples, and the number of cells per subset was strongly correlated with RNA yield.

From each donor, a single peripheral blood sample of approximately 0.11 L on average was drawn into heparinised tubes. Naive, central memory, regulatory and stem cell-like memory CD4+ T cells were sorted on a BD FACSAria II using a panel including CD45RO, CCR7, CD25, CD127, CD95 and CD27. All sorted populations exceeded 95% purity. Right away, PBMCs were isolated by Lymphoprep density gradient centrifugation and were stained directly, with no culture step. Samples were stained and sorted in pairs, with one healthy donor and one patient per experiment, so that batch effects were minimized. Beyond this particular receptor, the publication reports: A moderate but significant shortening of TCRB CDR3 length was observed in type 1 diabetes patients in all four CD4+ subsets. Only small numbers of individuals were included in the HLA sub-analyses, which left unresolved whether HLA type had any influence on TCRB rearrangement. At VDJ recombination sites, patients with type 1 diabetes made fewer insertions and deleted more nucleotides, a pattern implying thymic rearrangement abnormalities. Shorter templates might be favored by PCR, yet because patient and control samples were amplified and corrected together, any such skew would affect both groups equally. Naive, central memory and regulatory TCRB repertoires appeared to be more similar among patients than among healthy donors. Sequencing cDNA rather than genomic DNA could over-represent highly expressing activated cells, although activation and CD3 levels did not differ between groups.

Inclusive of the bounding cysteine and phenylalanine, the CDR3 is 16 residues long. Left in the record is the CDR3 DNA by itself, 48 bases read in frame from the first base. Deletion took 0 bases off V and 2 bases off J, with a span of 8 bases between the germline ends. CDR1 LGHNA and CDR2 YSLEER are derived from the germline V gene. The entire isolated RNA was reverse transcribed using the High Capacity cDNA Reverse Transcription Kit, and thus expressed TCRB transcripts were sequenced. Deep immunoSEQ sequencing was applied to naive, central memory and regulatory T cell samples, giving an average of about 3.7 million total reads per sample. Sorted cells were lysed in RLT buffer, and RNA was extracted using DNase-treated RNeasy Micro or Mini kits according to cell number. Each cell subset was processed on its own to prevent cross-contamination, while patient and healthy donor samples were processed together. The immunoSEQ multiplex PCR was used to amplify TCRB sequences from cDNA, yielding 87-bp fragments that span the CDR3 region. Sequencing of the amplicons was performed on the Illumina HiSeq platform. The authors processed their data as follows. PCR bias was computationally corrected using synthetic template baselines, reads within Hamming distance 2 were collapsed, and singletons that could not be merged were discarded. Reads were aligned to IMGT to assign V, D and J genes, CDR3 length, and insertions or deletions at six rearrangement sites. Within each subset, clonotype counts were normalized to the number of sorted cells before true diversity and Gini coefficients were calculated with the tcR R package. Repertoire sharing was quantified using the overlap coefficient calculated on TCRB nucleotide sequences. As stored in TCRdb, this immuneACCESS dataset retains in-frame rearrangements with V and J assigned. A fraction of the clones does not appear; measured against another copy, unresolved V genes explain less than half of the discrepancy, and the remainder lacks a known reason. V, J and clone size were drawn from that table, and D and trimming were deduced from the DNA. Here the sample has approximately 160,000 clones; approximately 10% occur a single time. The ten largest clones capture under 0.55% of the sample.

This chain is built from TRBV4-3 and TRBJ2-6; TRBD2 is perhaps the D gene, given 5 matching bases. The source of this sequence is a man aged 30 to 45 with type 1 diabetes. Sequencing was carried out using central memory CD4+ T cells from blood. The sequenced DNA is TGCGCCAGCAGCCAAGATTGGGGAGCTGGGGCCAACGTCCTGACTTTC. Translated, this is CASSQDWGAGANVLTF.